The 15 T cell receptor beta chains reported below all come from one sample, sequenced in a study of beta chain features in type 1 diabetes (dated by TCRdb to between 2017 and 2018). The library was prepared using the immunoSEQ multiplex PCR assay. The High Capacity cDNA Reverse Transcription Kit was used to reverse transcribe all of the isolated RNA, meaning that expressed TCRB transcripts were what got sequenced. Sourced from immuneACCESS, this table was stored by TCRdb with only in-frame sequences that have V and J called. A share of the clones is absent; for the studies checked, an unresolved V gene accounts for under half, and the remainder has no known explanation. The sample profile shows 90,000 to 110,000 clones; approximately 37% of them were found once. The ten top clones hold roughly 0.059% of the sample. The sample was stem cell memory CD4+ T cells from blood. Reading the label with the study, this specimen's cell subset or site is: stem cell-like memory CD4+ T cells. The receptors were gathered from a woman aged 18-29 years in good health.

V gene TRBV21-1 combines with J gene TRBJ2-7; the D call TRBD2 from the table was never checked on the DNA. TRBV21-1 is labeled a pseudogene. CDR3 length equals 14 residues. CDR3 in DNA: TGTGCCAGGATCCTCTATTTCGAGCCCTACGAGCAGTACTTC. Its protein is CARILYFEPYEQYF.

The chain uses TRBV2 and TRBJ2-7; TRBD1 aligns across 8 bases. The CDR3 totals 15 residues. J lost 7 bases, V lost 7 bases, and 15 bases had no gene match. Germline loops: CDR1 SNHLY, CDR2 FYNNEI. The CDR3 sequence is CASIRPGQGAREQYF. In nucleotides, the CDR3 is TGTGCCAGCATCCGTCCGGGGCAGGGGGCCCGGGAGCAGTACTTC.

This chain uses TRBV15 with TRBJ2-1, with D perhaps TRBD2 (6 bases). The V gene's germline CDR1 is LNHNV and CDR2 YYDKDF (reference sequence). The CDR3 consists of 17 residues. The V end was cut by 1 base, the J end by 7 bases, with 20 bases between. In DNA form, the CDR3 reads TGTGCCACCAGCAGAGCCCGAACGGGGGAGGCGAGGAATGAGCAGTTCTTC. Translating gives CATSRARTGEARNEQFF.

This clone was detected once. The V call is TRBV11-2, the J call TRBJ2-7; D gene ambiguous. Germline V gene data show CDR1 as SGHAT and CDR2 as FQNNGV. V lost 2 bases to trimming and J lost 2 bases, with 13 bases between them. CDR3 length: 15 amino acids. CDR3 residues: CASSLSPLLTYEQYF. CDR3 DNA sequence: TGTGCCAGCAGCTTATCTCCCCTTTTAACCTACGAGCAGTACTTC.

Only a few counts were recorded for this clone. The chain employs TRBV7-6 and TRBJ2-1; D unclear. CDR3 length equals 15 residues. Trimming left V 3 bases short and J 2 bases short, with 11 bases between. Germline values: CDR1 SGHVS, CDR2 FNYEAQ. This chain's CDR3 is CASSFRSLPYNEQFF. The CDR3 nucleotides are TGTGCCAGCAGCTTTCGGAGTCTCCCCTACAATGAGCAGTTCTTC.

The chain has TRBV6-6 and TRBJ1-2; no reliable D call. This CDR3 region has 15 residues. V lost 2 bases, J lost 7 bases, and 17 bases lay in between. Germline loops: CDR1 MNHNY, CDR2 SVGAGI (reference sequence). In DNA form, the CDR3 reads TGTGCCAGCAGTTACGAGTTCCGGGTCAACGGTGGCTACACCTTC. Its protein product is CASSYEFRVNGGYTF.

This clone turned up a few times. The rearrangement uses TRBV11-2 and TRBJ1-3; no definite D call. Looked up from germline, CDR1 is SGHAT and CDR2 is FQNNGV. Trimming took 1 base from V and 8 from J, leaving 12 bases between them. This CDR3 region has 14 residues. The CDR3 region has the DNA TGTGCCAGCAGCTTAGCCGGGAGTAGTGACACCATATATTTT. It translates to CASSLAGSSDTIYF.

The chain couples TRBV5-6 to TRBJ2-7, with 8 positions matching TRBD2. J lost 6 bases, V lost 0 bases, and 8 bases had no gene match. The CDR3 runs 15 residues. The germline gives CDR1 SGHDT, CDR2 YYEEEE. CDR3 protein: CASSLAGREGREQYF. CDR3 nucleotides: TGTGCCAGCAGCTTGGCGGGCCGGGAGGGCCGCGAGCAGTACTTC.

This clone was seen a handful of times. V and J are TRBV4-3 and TRBJ1-2, with a weak D call TRBD1 (6 bases). V lost 3 bases, J lost 0 bases, and 11 bases lay in between. CDR3 length: 15 residues. Germline V gives CDR1 LGHNA, CDR2 YSLEER. The CDR3 DNA is TGCGCCAGCAGCCAGCGGACAGAACCTAACTATGGCTACACCTTC. Translated: CASSQRTEPNYGYTF.

The rearrangement joins TRBV5-1 to TRBJ2-7, with 8 bases that match TRBD1. The CDR3 loop spans 17 amino acids. Trimming at V came to 4 bases and at J to 0 bases, leaving 12 bases not matched to a gene. Germline V CDR1 and CDR2: SGHRS, YFSETQ. The CDR3 reads CASSKARMTGASYEQYF. DNA of the CDR3: TGCGCCAGCAGCAAAGCCAGGATGACAGGGGCCTCCTACGAGCAGTACTTC.

CDR3 DNA: TGCGCCAGCAGCGTAATACCGGGACAGGGGGCCGAGCAGTACTTC. Its protein is CASSVIPGQGAEQYF. J is TRBJ2-7 and V is TRBV5-1; 12 bases match TRBD1. V lost 4 bases and J lost 6; bases outside the gene matches: 8. The length of the CDR3 is 15 residues. Germline CDR1 and CDR2: SGHRS and YFSETQ.

The chain couples TRBV6-6 to TRBJ2-2, with D hard to call. CDR1 is MNHNY and CDR2 is SVGAGI in the germline V gene (reference sequence). Trimming pared 6 bases from V and 6 bases from J, leaving 8 bases between. This CDR3 contains 12 residues. The DNA of the CDR3 is TGTGCCAGCAGCCCTACGGCCGGGGAGCTGTTTTTT. It yields the protein CASSPTAGELFF.

This clone showed up just a few times. The J gene is TRBJ2-7, the V gene TRBV10-3; TRBD2 matches 8 bases. The CDR3 consists of 17 residues. Trimming took 1 base from V and 3 from J; bases not matched to a gene: 11. Germline lookup yields CDR1 ENHRY and CDR2 SYGVKD. The CDR3 region has the DNA TGTGCCATCAGTGAGTTGCGTGTCGGGAGGGACATCTACGAGCAGTACTTC. Protein sequence: CAISELRVGRDIYEQYF.

The V gene is TRBV19, the J gene TRBJ2-1; D is unclear. CDR3 length: 11 residues. Germline CDR1 reads LNHDA; CDR2 reads SQIVND (reference sequence). The V end lost 7 bases, the J end lost 6 bases, and 7 bases lay between the germline ends. CDR3 in amino acids: CASKFGNEQFF. DNA of the CDR3: TGTGCCAGTAAGTTCGGCAATGAGCAGTTCTTC.

This clone has just a few counts. The chain recombines TRBV4-2 with TRBJ2-1; 10 bases align to TRBD1. The CDR3 is 15 residues long. Trimming took 4 bases from V and 5 from J; bases not matched to a gene: 5. CDR1 LGHNA and CDR2 YNFKEQ come from the germline V gene. The CDR3, as DNA: TGTGCCAGCAGCCGGGGACAGGGGAGAAACAATGAGCAGTTCTTC. It is translated as CASSRGQGRNNEQFF.